This T cell receptor (beta chain) was captured in a study of T cells in Graves' hyperthyroidism and ophthalmopathy. General study findings and limits: Using 13 V-J features, a model discriminated ophthalmopathy from stable hyperthyroidism. Researchers found most expanded thyroid clonotypes above 0.001 in blood as well.

This clonotype was seen many times. Its antigen is unknown. Stable disease denoted Graves' hyperthyroidism without ophthalmopathy progression within 18 months. PBMCs stemmed from 10 ml fresh peripheral blood. Researchers amplified the TCR beta CDR3 regions from RNA transcripts. A first-round RT-PCR of the TCR CDR3 used the HTBI primer set. TCRdb ran MiXCR on the multiplex PCR reads and lists one entry per CDR3 protein. The sample consists of about 180,000 distinct CDR3 sequences, approximately 17% of them appearing once. The sequenced material came from blood. This TCR was sampled from a woman between 45 and 65 years old with Graves' hyperthyroidism.

The CDR3 loop reads CASSLGGAGSAEAFF. CDR3 nucleotides: TGTGCCAGCAGCTTGGGCGGCGCGGGAAGCGCTGAAGCTTTCTTT. This chain joins TRBV7-9 and TRBJ1-1; D unclear. The CDR3 runs 15 residues. CDR1 is SEHNR, CDR2 FQNEAQ, per germline (reference sequence). V lost 3 bases and J lost 6, with 17 bases in between.